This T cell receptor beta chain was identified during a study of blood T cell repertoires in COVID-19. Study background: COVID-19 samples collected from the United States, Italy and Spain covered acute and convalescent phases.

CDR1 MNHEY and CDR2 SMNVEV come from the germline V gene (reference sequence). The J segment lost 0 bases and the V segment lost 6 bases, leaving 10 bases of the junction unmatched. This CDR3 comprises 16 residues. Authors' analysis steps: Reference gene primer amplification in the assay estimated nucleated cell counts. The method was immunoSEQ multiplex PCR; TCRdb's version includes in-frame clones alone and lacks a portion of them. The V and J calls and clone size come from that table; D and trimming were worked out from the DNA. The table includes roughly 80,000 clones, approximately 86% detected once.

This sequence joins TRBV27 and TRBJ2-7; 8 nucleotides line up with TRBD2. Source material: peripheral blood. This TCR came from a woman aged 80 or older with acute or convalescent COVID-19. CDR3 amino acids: CASSPTRLANSYEQYF. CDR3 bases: TGTGCCAGCAGCCCAACCAGACTAGCGAACTCCTACGAGCAGTACTTC.